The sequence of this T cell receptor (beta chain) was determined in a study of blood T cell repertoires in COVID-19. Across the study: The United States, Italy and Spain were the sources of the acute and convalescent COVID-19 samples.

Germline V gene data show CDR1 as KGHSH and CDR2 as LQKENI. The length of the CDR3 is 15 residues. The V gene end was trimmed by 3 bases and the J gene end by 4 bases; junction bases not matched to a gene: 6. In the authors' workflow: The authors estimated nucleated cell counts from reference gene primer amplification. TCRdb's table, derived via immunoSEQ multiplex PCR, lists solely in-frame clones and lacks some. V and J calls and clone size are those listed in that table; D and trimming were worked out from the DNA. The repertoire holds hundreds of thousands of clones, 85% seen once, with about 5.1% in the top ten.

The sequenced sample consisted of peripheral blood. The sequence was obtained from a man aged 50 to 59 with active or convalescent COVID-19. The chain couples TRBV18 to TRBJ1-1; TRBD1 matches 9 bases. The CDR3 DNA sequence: TGTGCCAGCTCACCCTCCGGGACAGGGACCACTGAAGCTTTCTTT. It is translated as CASSPSGTGTTEAFF.